This is a list of T cell receptor beta chains from one sample in a study of graft-versus-host responses after intestinal transplantation. Sequencing was performed with immunoSEQ multiplex PCR; in TCRdb, only in-frame clones are kept and a portion is missing. The data show under 85,000 clones, 90% seen once. What these receptors recognize is not known. This material consisted of unstimulated CD8+ T cells sorted from spleen or lymph node cells, taken before intestinal transplant. Receptors were obtained from a human donor who received an intestinal transplant. Both conserved end residues are part of each CDR3. The D gene is left open where the match is weak. Clone size, where shown, is once, few, many, or a class for clones that have expanded.

TRBJ2-3	TRBV6-5	TRBD2	once	TGTGCCAGCAGCCATTTTCCGGGGGGTCGAGATACGCAGTATTTT	CASSHFPGGRDTQYF
TRBJ2-1	TRBV28	-	-	TGTGCCAGCAGTTTACGAGGGAGCAACAATGAGCAGTTCTTC	CASSLRGSNNEQFF
TRBJ1-5	TRBV7-9	-	-	TGTGCCAGCGCGGGGGGCGGGCAGCCCCAGCATTTT	CASAGGGQPQHF
TRBJ1-1	TRBV5-5	-	-	TGTGCCAGCAGCGTGGAAACAGAGAACACTGAAGCTTTCTTT	CASSVETENTEAFF
TRBJ1-2	TRBV27	-	-	TGTGCCAGCAGCCAACAAGGATTTAGCGGCTACACCTTC	CASSQQGFSGYTF
TRBJ2-7	TRBV27	-	-	TGTGCCAGCAGTATTACAGGAGACGAGCAGTACTTC	CASSITGDEQYF
TRBJ1-4	TRBV7-6	-	-	TGTGCCAGCAGCCCACTTAATGAAAAACTGTTTTTT	CASSPLNEKLFF
TRBJ1-2	TRBV29-1	-	-	TGCAGCACAATTTCTTCGGGCTATGGCTACACCTTC	CSTISSGYGYTF
TRBJ1-5	TRBV23-1	-	-	TGCGCCAGCAGTCAATGGGGGAGGCGTTGCAATCAGCCCCAGCATTTT	CASSQWGRRCNQPQHF
TRBJ1-6	TRBV9	-	-	TGTGCCAGCAGCTCTAGTGGGTTTACAGGGTCACCCCTCCACTTT	CASSSSGFTGSPLHF
TRBJ2-7	TRBV19	TRBD1	-	TGTGCCAGTAGCCCGGGACAGGGGGTCTACGAGCAGTACTTC	CASSPGQGVYEQYF
TRBJ2-7	TRBV13	TRBD2	-	TGTGCCAGCAGCTCAGGGACTAGCGGGGTCTACGAGCAGTACTTC	CASSSGTSGVYEQYF
TRBJ2-1	TRBV5-4	TRBD2	once	TGTGCCAGCAGCCGACTAGCGGGGCTCAATGAGCAGTTCTTC	CASSRLAGLNEQFF
TRBJ1-1	TRBV5-6	-	-	TGTGCCAGCAGCTCGATGGACTTAGAAGCTTTCTTT	CASSSMDLEAFF
TRBJ2-5	TRBV9	-	-	TGTGCCAGCAGCGCGTCGGGACGGGAGCCCCAAGAGACCCAGTACTTC	CASSASGREPQETQYF
TRBJ1-6	TRBV5-1	-	-	TGCGCCAGCAGCTACGCGGGTGGGTCACCCCTCCACTTT	CASSYAGGSPLHF
TRBJ1-4	TRBV14	-	-	TGTGCCAGCAGCCCACGGGGGGGCAGGCCTAACGGACTGTTTTTT	CASSPRGGRPNGLFF
TRBJ2-1	TRBV4-1	-	-	TGCGCCAGCAGCCAAGTCGATGCGTACAATGAGCAGTTCTTC	CASSQVDAYNEQFF
TRBJ1-2	TRBV29-1	-	-	TGCAGCGTGCACGAGCCCGCTTATTTTGACTATGGCTACACCTTC	CSVHEPAYFDYGYTF
TRBJ2-5	TRBV2	-	-	TGTGCCAGCAGATCTTTGCAAGAGACCCAGTACTTC	CASRSLQETQYF
TRBJ2-7	TRBV11-1	-	-	TGTGCCAGCAGCCTAGACAGGACCACCTCCTACGAGCAGTACTTC	CASSLDRTTSYEQYF
TRBJ1-1	TRBV4-2	-	-	TGTGCCAGCAGCCAAGTTAGGACACGCTTGAACACTGAAGCTTTCTTT	CASSQVRTRLNTEAFF
TRBJ2-1	TRBV4-1	TRBD2	-	TGCGCCAGCAGCCCGCGGGGGACCTACAATGAGCAGTTCTTC	CASSPRGTYNEQFF
TRBJ2-7	TRBV7-9	-	-	TGTGCCAGCAGCTTAGCCCCGGGGGTCTACGAGCAGTACTTC	CASSLAPGVYEQYF
TRBJ2-7	TRBV2	-	-	TGTGCCAGCAGTCCAGCCCCAGGGCATGCCTACGAGCAGTACTTC	CASSPAPGHAYEQYF